This T cell receptor (beta chain) was found in a study of a mutant IDH1 vaccine in newly diagnosed glioma. Study-level information: It was radiotherapy, temozolomide, or both that patients received previously, with most receiving both.

Time point noted: week 35, safety follow-up. Vaccinated patients received 300 ug of mutant IDH1 20-mer peptide per dose, with topical imiquimod. Produced via immunoSEQ multiplex PCR; TCRdb's table is partial and in-frame only. The repertoire consists of under 40,000 clones, with 70% to 85% occurring once and the leading ten covering approximately 15%. Comment on this clone: Its specificity is not known.

Germline V CDR1 and CDR2: SGHNT, YYREEE (reference sequence). This CDR3 is built from 14 residues. V was cut by 0 bases and J by 2 bases, with 8 bases left in between. The chain couples TRBV5-4 to TRBJ2-5; no clear D gene. The sequence was collected from a man aged 25-45 years with glioma. The source was PBMCs, collected from a glioma patient whose treatment included an IDH1 peptide vaccine. This CDR3 reads CASSLGFGQETQYF. CDR3 DNA: TGTGCCAGCAGCTTGGGGTTTGGGCAAGAGACCCAGTACTTC. The full variable domain, rest sourced from reference TRBV5-4 and TRBJ2-5, is ETGVTQSPTHLIKTRGQQVTLRCSSQSGHNTVSWYQQALGQGPQFIFQYYREEENGRGNFPPRFSGLQFPNYSSELNVNALELDDSALYLCASSLGFGQETQYFGPGTRLLVL.